The 30 T cell receptor beta chains below come from one sample, sequenced in a study of T cells in women clearing cervical HPV infection listed by TCRdb under 2018. The library relied on the immunoSEQ multiplex PCR assay. Drawn from immuneACCESS, this table holds only the in-frame rearrangements with V and J called that TCRdb kept. Clones are partly lost; checked studies trace under half to an unresolved V gene and leave the rest unexplained. The sample table holds 20,000 to 25,000 clones. Clones ranked in the top ten supply over 6.5% of the sample. The sequenced material came from blood buffy coat. These receptor sequences come from a woman aged 18 to 69 with a cervical HPV16 infection that either progressed to CIN3+ or cleared (not recorded which).

The sequenced CDR3 bases are TGTGCCAGCTCACCACCGCAAGGTTTCTCTGGAAACACC. It yields the protein CASSPPQGFSGNT. The whole CDR3 is CASSPPQGFSGNTIYF. The J gene is TRBJ1-3, the V gene TRBV18; D gene ambiguous. The read ends 3 residues early relative to the CDR3; the germline J gene fills the gap. The V end was cut by 0 bases, the J end by 0 bases, with 9 bases between. Germline V gene data show CDR1 as KGHSH and CDR2 as LQKENI. CDR3 size: 16 residues.

On this clone: Coverage ceases 3 residues before the CDR3 finishes, and the germline J gene fills in the end. The rearrangement links TRBV18 to TRBJ2-7; 10 nucleotides align to TRBD1. Germline V gives CDR1 KGHSH, CDR2 LQKENI. The CDR3 has 14 residues. V lost 6 bases, J lost 3 bases, and 5 bases stayed unmatched. The CDR3 loop reads CASSQDRGFYEQYF. CDR3 DNA, as far as it was read: TGTGCCAGCTCTCAGGACAGGGGGTTCTACGAG.

Worth noting for this clone: The DNA ends 3 residues before the CDR3 does, and the rest of the CDR3 is filled in from the germline J gene. The chain is built from TRBV19 and TRBJ1-1, with D possibly TRBD1 on 5 matching bases. The CDR3 spans 13 residues. V lost 4 bases and J lost 7, with 13 bases in between. Looked up from germline, CDR1 is LNHDA and CDR2 is SQIVND (reference sequence). The CDR3 reads CASSKGLLGEAFF. The CDR3 DNA, read in part, is TGTGCCAGTAGTAAGGGACTCCTTGGTGAA.

With respect to this clone: The CDR3 extends 3 residues past the end of the read, so its final part is completed from the germline J gene. In the same sample, other DNA sequences code for this CDR3. This sequence joins TRBV19 and TRBJ1-3; a possible D gene is TRBD1 (5 bases). Germline values: CDR1 LNHDA, CDR2 SQIVND (reference sequence). The CDR3 runs to 17 residues. V was cut by 4 bases and J by 3 bases, with 19 bases left in between. This CDR3 is CASSTGGLSDHGNTIYF. Incomplete CDR3 DNA: TGTGCCAGTAGTACCGGGGGTCTTAGCGATCATGGAAACACC.

Worth noting for this clone: The read ends 3 residues early relative to the CDR3; the germline J gene fills the gap. The chain is built from TRBV5-4 and TRBJ2-3; D gene uncertain. The V and J ends lost 4 bases and 2 bases respectively, with 8 bases between them. The CDR3 is 13 amino acids. Germline-derived CDR1 and CDR2 are SGHNT and YYREEE (reference sequence). CDR3 loop: CASSPTNTDTQYF. CDR3 DNA (partial): TGTGCCAGCAGCCCTACTAACACAGATACG.

Regarding this clone: Coverage ceases 3 residues before the CDR3 finishes, and the germline J gene fills in the end. V gene TRBV24-1 combines with J gene TRBJ2-1; TRBD2 aligns across 13 bases. CDR3 length equals 16 residues. The germline gives CDR1 KGHDR, CDR2 SFDVKD. The V gene end was trimmed by 3 bases and the J gene end by 6 bases; junction bases not matched to a gene: 4. Incomplete CDR3 DNA: TGTGCCACCAGTGATCAAACTAGCGGGAGGGGCAATGAG. Protein sequence: CATSDQTSGRGNE. In full, the CDR3 reads CATSDQTSGRGNEQFF.

In regard to this clone: The read stops 3 residues short of the end of the CDR3; the missing end is completed from the germline J gene. The rearrangement joins TRBV3-1 (or the pseudogene TRBV3-2) to TRBJ2-3; TRBD2 agrees at 14 bases. This CDR3 has 16 residues. The germline V gene encodes CDR1 LGHDT and CDR2 YNNKEL (reference sequence). Unmatched junction bases numbered 12, after V lost 8 bases and J lost 8 bases. The CDR3 reads CASGWTSGRTRGTQYF. CDR3 DNA, as far as it was read: TGTGCCAGCGGGTGGACTAGCGGGAGGACGAGGGGTACG.

As to this clone: The read ends 3 residues early relative to the CDR3; the germline J gene fills the gap. V and J are TRBV7-2 and TRBJ2-7, with D perhaps TRBD1 (6 bases). Between the trimmed V and J ends, which lost 3 bases and 6 bases, there was a span of 18 bases. Germline lookup yields CDR1 SGHTA and CDR2 FQGNSA. The CDR3 is 15 amino acids. The CDR3 protein is CASSFGTGSIAEQYF. CDR3 DNA (partial): TGTGCCAGCAGCTTCGGAACAGGGTCGATAGCCGAG.

On this clone: Read coverage stops 3 residues before the CDR3 terminus; the germline J gene supplies the remainder. The chain employs TRBV18 and TRBJ2-7, with 8 bases that match TRBD1. Germline lookup yields CDR1 KGHSH and CDR2 LQKENI. V was pared by 2 bases and J by 5 bases, with 2 bases of the junction left unmatched. The CDR3 length is 13 residues. The covered CDR3 bases are TGTGCCAGCTCACCAAGACAGGGGCACGAG. This codes for CASSPRQGHE. The entire CDR3 protein reads CASSPRQGHEQYF. Full variable domain (rest looked up from reference TRBV18 and TRBJ2-7): NAGVMQNPRHLVRRRGQEARLRCSPMKGHSHVYWYRQLPEEGLKFMVYLQKENIIDESGMPKERFSAEFPKEGPSILRIQQVVRGDSAAYFCASSPRQGHEQYFGPGTRLTVT.

Turning to this clone: The CDR3 end is not reached by the read, which stops 3 residues before it; the germline J gene fills it in. V usage is TRBV7-9 and J usage is TRBJ1-2, with TRBD1 matching 7 bases. The ends lost 1 base at V and 1 base at J; junction bases unmatched: 3. Looked up from germline, CDR1 is SEHNR and CDR2 is FQNEAQ (reference sequence). The CDR3 covers 15 residues. Here the CDR3 reads CASSLEAGGNYGYTF. The sequenced CDR3 bases are TGTGCCAGCAGCTTAGAGGCAGGGGGTAACTATGGC.

With regard to this clone: The DNA ends 3 residues before the CDR3 does, and the rest of the CDR3 is filled in from the germline J gene. This sequence joins TRBV12-3 or TRBV12-4 and TRBJ1-2; TRBD1 is a possible D gene (5 bases). The CDR3 spans 14 residues. Between the trimmed V and J ends, which lost 1 base and 2 bases, there was a span of 8 bases. CDR3 sequence: CASSLGRGNYGYTF. The CDR3 DNA, read in part, is TGTGCCAGCAGTTTAGGGAGGGGAAACTATGGC.

Comment on this clone: With the read ending 3 residues before the CDR3 end, the germline J gene is used to fill in that end. The chain has TRBV15 and TRBJ1-5; the match to TRBD1 covers 7 bases. Losses at the gene ends were 2 bases for V and 4 bases for J; bases not matched to a gene: 5. Germline-derived CDR1 and CDR2 are LNHNV and YYDKDF (reference sequence). The CDR3 contains 15 residues. The CDR3 is CATSRKDRSNQPQHF. The CDR3 DNA, read in part, is TGTGCCACCAGCAGAAAGGACAGGAGTAATCAGCCC. Full variable domain (remainder filled in from reference TRBV15 and TRBJ1-5): DAMVIQNPRYQVTQFGKPVTLSCSQTLNHNVMYWYQQKSSQAPKLLFHYYDKDFNNEADTPDNFQSRRPNTSFCFLDIRSPGLGDTAMYLCATSRKDRSNQPQHFGDGTRLSIL.

On this clone: The CDR3 goes on 3 residues after the read ends, and that part is filled in from the germline J gene. The same CDR3 can be traced to other DNA sequences in this sample. The chain recombines TRBV23-1 with TRBJ2-1; 14 nucleotides agree with TRBD2. TRBV23-1 is flagged as an ORF with uncertain function. The length of the CDR3 is 18 residues. The V and J ends lost 4 bases and 8 bases, in that order; junction bases with no gene match: 13. The CDR3 reads CASSLILRLAGGRDEQFF. The sequenced CDR3 bases are TGCGCCAGCAGTCTAATTCTCCGACTAGCGGGAGGGCGTGATGAG.

Comments on this clone: With the read ending 3 residues before the CDR3 end, the germline J gene is used to fill in that end. The V gene is TRBV7-2, the J gene TRBJ1-1; 9 bases line up with TRBD1. This CDR3 spans 14 amino acids. Looked up from germline, CDR1 is SGHTA and CDR2 is FQGNSA. The covered CDR3 bases are TGTGCCAGCAGTCCGGGACAGGGTGTGGGGACA. This gives the protein CASSPGQGVGT. The CDR3, in full, reads CASSPGQGVGTAFF.

On this clone: The CDR3 is cut off 3 residues early in the read; its end comes from the germline J gene. The V and J genes are TRBV6-1 and TRBJ2-2; weak D call: TRBD2 (5 bases). CDR3 size: 14 residues. CDR1 is MNHNS and CDR2 is SASEGT in the germline V gene. The part of the CDR3 DNA that was read is TGTGCCAGCAGTGAAATCGAGGGCAATGAAAAG. This gives the protein CASSEIEGNEK. The full CDR3 protein reads CASSEIEGNEKLFF.

For this clone: Germline is not matched at one junction end, which may reflect a read error. The CDR3 loop is CASSLGLGETQYF. The part of the CDR3 DNA that was read is TGTGCTAGCAGCTTGGGGCTCGGTGAGACC. The J gene is TRBJ2-5, the V gene TRBV7-7; possible D gene TRBD1, 5 bases. The sequenced fragment ends 3 residues before the CDR3 boundary, so the rest is inferred from the germline J gene. This CDR3 is 13 amino acids long. Germline V CDR1 and CDR2: SSHAT, FNYEAQ (reference sequence).

Points on this clone: Sequencing ends 3 residues short of the CDR3 end; the germline J gene provides the rest. The chain links TRBV7-3 to TRBJ2-4; D is unclear. Germline-derived CDR1 and CDR2 are SGHTA and FQGTGA. The CDR3 covers 14 residues. CDR3 in amino acids: CASSPSPGNYGQYF. The covered CDR3 bases are TGTGCCAGCAGCCCCAGCCCCGGAAACTATGGT.

On this clone: The read comes to an end 3 residues before the CDR3 does, leaving the germline J gene to fill in the end. V is TRBV19 and J is TRBJ2-3; TRBD1 agrees at 8 bases. The length of the CDR3 is 14 residues. Germline lookup yields CDR1 LNHDA and CDR2 SQIVND (reference sequence). The CDR3 DNA, read in part, is TGTGCCAGTCATTCCAGGACAGGGAATCAGCCG. It yields the protein CASHSRTGNQP. The whole CDR3 protein reads CASHSRTGNQPQYF. Full variable domain (remainder filled in from reference TRBV19 and TRBJ2-3): DGGITQSPKYLFRKEGQNVTLSCEQNLNHDAMYWYRQDPGQGLRLIYYSQIVNDFQKGDIAEGYSVSREKKESFPLTVTSAQKNPTAFYLCASHSRTGNQPQYFGPGTRLTVL.

To note about this clone: The sequenced fragment ends 3 residues before the CDR3 boundary, so the rest is inferred from the germline J gene. The chain couples TRBV5-1 to TRBJ2-7, with TRBD1 identical over 10 bases. J was trimmed by 3 bases and V by 4 bases; bases with no gene match: 7. The germline V gene has CDR1 SGHRS and CDR2 YFSETQ. The CDR3 is 15 residues long. The DNA read from the CDR3 is TGCGCCAGCAGCCTAGGGACAGGGGTGAACTACGAG. The encoded protein is CASSLGTGVNYE. The entire CDR3 is CASSLGTGVNYEQYF.

This clone is called medium-sized based on its frequency. The read ends 3 residues before the CDR3 terminus; that terminus is restored from the germline J gene. The chain uses TRBV18 and TRBJ2-1; possibly TRBD1 or TRBD2 for D (6 bases each). The CDR3 totals 15 residues. The V end was cut by 5 bases, the J end by 2 bases, with 13 bases between. CDR1 and CDR2 from the germline V gene are KGHSH and LQKENI. CDR3 protein: CASSSRDIAYNEQFF. The part of the CDR3 DNA that was read is TGTGCCAGCTCATCGCGGGACATAGCCTACAATGAG. Based on the CDR3 plus reference TRBV18 and TRBJ2-1, the full variable domain is NAGVMQNPRHLVRRRGQEARLRCSPMKGHSHVYWYRQLPEEGLKFMVYLQKENIIDESGMPKERFSAEFPKEGPSILRIQQVVRGDSAAYFCASSSRDIAYNEQFFGPGTRLTVL.

As concerns this clone: The read is 3 residues too short to cover the CDR3 end, so that end is filled in from the germline J gene. The chain carries TRBV29-1 and TRBJ1-1, with D possibly being TRBD1 (6 bases). The CDR3 covers 14 residues. Deletions cut 4 bases from V and 0 bases from J, with 12 bases between. Per germline, CDR1 SQVTM and CDR2 ANQGSEA. CDR3 DNA, as far as it was read: TGCAGCGTTGTTGGACAGCTAATGAACACTGAA. Translation: CSVVGQLMNTE. The whole CDR3 protein is CSVVGQLMNTEAFF.

With respect to this clone: The CDR3 is cut off 3 residues early in the read; its end comes from the germline J gene. The V call is TRBV19, the J call TRBJ2-2, with 9 bases matching TRBD1. Germline values: CDR1 LNHDA, CDR2 SQIVND (reference sequence). This CDR3 has 14 amino acids. The CDR3 sequence is CATRGTGRDEKLFF. The covered CDR3 bases are TGTGCCACGCGGGGGACAGGGAGAGATGAAAAG.

To note about this clone: One end of the junction does not line up with germline, which may come from a read error. The read is 3 residues too short to cover the CDR3 end, so that end is filled in from the germline J gene. Distinct nucleotide sequences in the sample also encode this CDR3. This rearrangement joins TRBV5-1 to TRBJ1-2; TRBD1 matches 9 bases. The CDR3 runs to 14 residues. CDR1 and CDR2 (germline): SGHRS, YFSETQ. This CDR3 reads CASSFGQGKDGYTF. The CDR3 bases that were read are TGCGCCAGCAGCTTTGGACAGGGGAAGGATGGA.

Comment on this clone: The junction departs from the called germline gene at one end, perhaps through a read error. The observed sequence ends 3 residues before the CDR3 terminus, with the missing tail filled in from the germline J gene. This sequence joins TRBV4-2 and TRBJ2-2; tentative D call: TRBD1 (6 bases). This CDR3 region has 15 residues. Germline lookup yields CDR1 LGHNA and CDR2 YNFKEQ. The CDR3 is CASSQEDRNTGELFF. CDR3 DNA, as far as it was read: TGCGCCAGCAGCCAAGAGGACAGGAACACCGGGGAG.

Regarding this clone: The CDR3 end lies 3 residues beyond the end of the read and is filled in from the germline J gene. The chain couples TRBV29-1 to TRBJ1-1, with 9 nucleotides matching TRBD1. The CDR3 is made up of 12 amino acids. The germline gives CDR1 SQVTM, CDR2 ANQGSEA. CDR3 DNA (partial): TGCAGCGTCTTACAGGGGGCAGGGGAA. Translated: CSVLQGAGE. The complete CDR3 protein is CSVLQGAGEAFF.

Notes on this clone: The read terminates 3 residues before the CDR3 end, so the remaining end is supplied by the germline J gene. This rearrangement joins TRBV19 to TRBJ1-2; D may be TRBD1 (5 bases). Germline V gene lookup returns CDR1 LNHDA and CDR2 SQIVND (reference sequence). There are 15 residues in the CDR3. CDR3 in amino acids: CASKADRSSYNDYTF. The CDR3 bases that were read are TGTGCCAGTAAGGCCGACAGAAGCTCCTACAATGAC. The variable domain in full, completed from reference TRBV19 and TRBJ1-2, reads DGGITQSPKYLFRKEGQNVTLSCEQNLNHDAMYWYRQDPGQGLRLIYYSQIVNDFQKGDIAEGYSVSREKKESFPLTVTSAQKNPTAFYLCASKADRSSYNDYTFGSGTRLTVV.

About this clone: The CDR3 is cut off 3 residues early in the read; its end comes from the germline J gene. This rearrangement joins TRBV5-4 to TRBJ2-3; 15 positions agree with TRBD2. V lost 0 bases, J lost 8 bases, and 4 bases stayed unmatched. CDR3 length: 16 amino acids. Germline loops: CDR1 SGHNT, CDR2 YYREEE (reference sequence). The CDR3 protein is CASSLEGLAGGGTQYF. The part of the CDR3 DNA that was read is TGTGCCAGCAGCTTGGAGGGACTAGCGGGAGGCGGTACG.

For this clone: The read terminates 3 residues before the CDR3 end, so the remaining end is supplied by the germline J gene. The chain is built from TRBV18 and TRBJ2-3; no firm D call. This CDR3 is built from 11 residues. Germline V gene sequence: CDR1 KGHSH, CDR2 LQKENI. CDR3 amino acids: CASSRQETQYF. CDR3 bases read: TGTGCCAGCTCACGGCAAGAGACG.

With respect to this clone: The read gets to within 3 residues of the CDR3 end, and the germline J gene fills in the rest. V and J are TRBV7-3 and TRBJ2-3, with a weak D call TRBD1 (6 bases). From germline, CDR1 is SGHTA and CDR2 FQGTGA. The CDR3 has 13 amino acids. The chain's CDR3 is CASSVGAEETQYF. The sequenced part of the CDR3 DNA is TGTGCCAGCAGCGTGGGGGCGGAAGAGACG.

Remarks on this clone: Other DNA sequences within the sample encode an identical CDR3. Incomplete CDR3 DNA: TGTGCCAGCAGCCCCGAGACAGATACC. It translates to CASSPETDT. The CDR3 as a whole reads CASSPETDTYTF. The rearrangement joins TRBV7-9 to TRBJ1-2; TRBD1 might be the D (5 bases). The CDR3 end is not reached by the read, which stops 3 residues before it; the germline J gene fills it in. The CDR3 consists of 12 residues. Germline CDR1 and CDR2: SEHNR and FQNEAQ (reference sequence).